The 10 T cell receptor beta chains reported below all come from one sample, sequenced in a study of shared clonotypes between healthy human individuals. Libraries were prepared by immunoSEQ multiplex PCR; TCRdb keeps only in-frame clonotypes and omits some of them. This table has under 750,000 clones, about two thirds appearing once. The sequenced material came from memory CD4+ T cells sorted from blood. Described subset: CD45RA-negative fraction. The source is a woman aged 25 to 45 in good health.

This clone was recorded once. The gene calls are TRBV21-1 and TRBJ2-3. TRBV21-1 is an annotated pseudogene. This CDR3 region has 16 residues. The CDR3 nucleotides read TGTGCCAGCAGCAATCCCCCAGGGACCCGCACAGATACGCAGTATTTT. Residues: CASSNPPGTRTDTQYF.

This clone showed up just once. The V and J genes are TRBV27 and TRBJ2-7, with 13 bases that match TRBD2. CDR3 size: 15 residues. Germline values: CDR1 MNHEY, CDR2 SMNVEV (reference sequence). V shed 6 bases, J shed 3 bases, and the junction held 5 bases outside the gene matches. CDR3 coding DNA: TGTGCCAGCAGATCCAGGACTAGCGGGAGCTACGAGCAGTACTTC. It codes for CASRSRTSGSYEQYF.

This clone has a handful of counts. The V and J genes are TRBV4-1 and TRBJ2-7; D not certain. Trimming removed 0 bases at V and 0 bases at J, with 12 bases between. Germline V gene data show CDR1 as MGHRA and CDR2 as YSYEKL. This CDR3 has 16 residues. The CDR3 bases are TGCGCCAGCAGCCAAGATTTCCCCTCTAACTCCTACGAGCAGTACTTC. This gives the protein CASSQDFPSNSYEQYF.

The chain uses TRBV30 and TRBJ2-1; perhaps TRBD1 as D (7 bases). Trimming removed 0 bases from V and 5 bases from J, with 14 bases in between. The CDR3 sequence is 15 residues long. Germline-derived CDR1 and CDR2 are GTSNPN and SVGIG (reference sequence). The CDR3 protein is CAWSVIQGRNNEQFF. In DNA, the CDR3 is TGTGCCTGGAGTGTAATACAGGGGAGGAACAATGAGCAGTTCTTC.

There are many counts of this clone. The rearrangement joins TRBV5-1 to TRBJ1-3; D not resolved. The CDR3 runs to 16 residues. In germline, CDR1 is SGHRS, CDR2 YFSETQ. The V end was cut by 0 bases, the J end by 0 bases, with 10 bases between. DNA for the CDR3: TGCGCCAGCAGCTTGGCGGAGCCGAGCTCTGGAAACACCATATATTTT. Protein: CASSLAEPSSGNTIYF.

The chain employs TRBV5-4 and TRBJ2-1; 9 nucleotides agree with TRBD2. CDR1 and CDR2 from the germline V gene are SGHNT and YYREEE (reference sequence). V shed 0 bases, J shed 3 bases, and the junction held 4 bases outside the gene matches. The CDR3 contains 16 residues. The DNA for the CDR3 is TGTGCCAGCAGCTTGGGGGCTAGCGGGAACTACAATGAGCAGTTCTTC. As protein: CASSLGASGNYNEQFF.

This sequence joins TRBV11-2 and TRBJ2-7; the match to TRBD1 covers 8 bases. The CDR3 runs 17 residues. Germline CDR1 reads SGHAT; CDR2 reads FQNNGV. V was clipped by 2 bases and J by 5 bases; unmatched bases: 14. The CDR3 DNA is TGTGCCAGCAGCTTACGCCTAGGGACAGGAATCCCCCACGAGCAGTACTTC. Its translation: CASSLRLGTGIPHEQYF.

The chain recombines TRBV5-1 with TRBJ2-7, with D perhaps matching TRBD1 or TRBD2 (5 bases each). CDR3 length equals 15 residues. Germline CDR1 and CDR2: SGHRS and YFSETQ. V lost 1 base and J lost 2, with 13 bases in between. CDR3 in DNA: TGCGCCAGCAGCTTGTATGCAGAGGGGCCCTACGAGCAGTACTTC. Residues: CASSLYAEGPYEQYF.

About this clone itself: An end of the junction does not agree with germline; a read error may underlie this. At the DNA level, this CDR3 is encoded by other sequences in the same sample as well. The chain employs TRBV7-2 and TRBJ2-3, with 7 nucleotides matching TRBD2. CDR3 length equals 16 residues. From germline, CDR1 is SGHTA and CDR2 FQGNSA. CDR3 DNA: TGTGCCAGCAGTCGATTGGCCTCGACTAGCACAGATACGCAATATTTT. It encodes CASSRLASTSTDTQYF.

This chain links TRBV29-1 with TRBJ1-4, with D hard to call. CDR1 and CDR2 from the germline V gene are SQVTM and ANQGSEA. Trimming removed 7 bases from V and 7 bases from J, with 13 bases in between. CDR3 length: 12 residues. The CDR3 bases are TGCAGCGCCGGGTCGGGAGGTGAAAAACTGTTTTTT. Residues: CSAGSGGEKLFF.